This is a list of T cell receptor beta chains from one sample in a study of CD8+ T cells in alopecia areata. Measured with immunoSEQ multiplex PCR; TCRdb has only the in-frame clones, and not every one. The repertoire holds 120,000 to 150,000 clones, with roughly 80% as singletons. Sample: CD8+ T cells sorted from blood, taken at week 4, from a patient treated with tofacitinib. These receptors were obtained from a human donor with alopecia areata. Both conserved end residues are part of each CDR3. Each record gives: J gene, clone size, D gene, V gene, CDR3 length, CDR3 DNA, CDR3 protein. D genes are given only for firm matches. The listing skips clone size in some rows; elsewhere it reads once, few, many or a size class.

J: TRBJ2-5; size: -; D: TRBD2; V: TRBV6-1; length: 13; DNA: TGTGCCAGCAGCGGGACTAGCGGGGAGACCCAGTACTTC; CDR3: CASSGTSGETQYF
J: TRBJ2-5; size: many; D: -; V: TRBV28; length: 14; DNA: TGTGCCAGCAGTCCCCAGCAGGGGTCAGAGACCCAGTACTTC; CDR3: CASSPQQGSETQYF
J: TRBJ2-7; size: -; D: -; V: TRBV5-6; length: 13; DNA: TGTGCCAGCAGCCCCAGGGCGATCTACGAGCAGTACTTC; CDR3: CASSPRAIYEQYF
J: TRBJ2-4; size: few; D: -; V: TRBV29-1; length: 12; DNA: TGCAGCGTTGAGGCCCAGAGGAACATTCAGTACTTC; CDR3: CSVEAQRNIQYF
J: TRBJ2-1; size: -; D: -; V: TRBV9; length: 15; DNA: TGTGCCAGCAGCGTAGAGGCAGCCCCCTACAATGAGCAGTTCTTC; CDR3: CASSVEAAPYNEQFF
J: TRBJ2-2; size: -; D: -; V: TRBV7-9; length: 17; DNA: TGTGCCAGCAGCCGACAGTGGACAAGACCGAACACCGGGGAGCTGTTTTTT; CDR3: CASSRQWTRPNTGELFF
J: TRBJ1-1; size: -; D: -; V: TRBV9; length: 13; DNA: TGTGCCAGCAGCGTATGGGGTACCACTGAAGCTTTCTTT; CDR3: CASSVWGTTEAFF
J: TRBJ2-1; size: -; D: TRBD2; V: TRBV5-1; length: 15; DNA: TGCGCCAGCAGCATTGAGGGGAGCGGGGGGACGCCGCAGTTCTTC; CDR3: CASSIEGSGGTPQFF
J: TRBJ2-3; size: -; D: TRBD2; V: TRBV7-9; length: 17; DNA: TGTGCCAGCAGCCTAGGACTAGCGGAGACCCTCACAGATACGCAGTATTTT; CDR3: CASSLGLAETLTDTQYF
J: TRBJ2-7; size: -; D: -; V: TRBV2; length: 14; DNA: TGTGCCAGCAGTCGCGGGGGCCCGACCTACGAGCAGTACTTC; CDR3: CASSRGGPTYEQYF
J: TRBJ2-3; size: -; D: -; V: TRBV29-1; length: 17; DNA: TGCAGCGTTGAAGATCTAGGGGCTCACACTAGCACAGATACGCAGTATTTT; CDR3: CSVEDLGAHTSTDTQYF
J: TRBJ2-7; size: -; D: TRBD1; V: TRBV19; length: 16; DNA: TGTGCCAGTAGTACCTCCTACAGGGGACAATCCTACGAGCAGTACTTC; CDR3: CASSTSYRGQSYEQYF
J: TRBJ2-5; size: -; D: -; V: TRBV7-9; length: 12; DNA: TGTGCCACCGGGACGGTAAAAGAGACCCAGTACTTC; CDR3: CATGTVKETQYF
J: TRBJ2-2; size: -; D: -; V: TRBV2; length: 13; DNA: TGTGCCAGCAGCGAAACAGGGACCGGGGAGCTGTTTTTT; CDR3: CASSETGTGELFF
J: TRBJ2-5; size: -; D: -; V: TRBV30; length: 14; DNA: TGTGCCTGGAGTGTACTACAGGGACAAGAGACCCAGTACTTC; CDR3: CAWSVLQGQETQYF
J: TRBJ1-1; size: -; D: -; V: TRBV5-1; length: 15; DNA: TGCGCCAGCAGCGAACGAAGGTTGTTGGGGACTGAAGCTTTCTTT; CDR3: CASSERRLLGTEAFF
J: TRBJ2-7; size: once; D: TRBD2; V: TRBV4-2; length: 16; DNA: TGTGCCAGCAGCCAAATTAGCGGGGGGGCCGTCTACGAGCAGTACTTC; CDR3: CASSQISGGAVYEQYF
J: TRBJ1-2; size: -; D: -; V: TRBV6-1; length: 14; DNA: TGTGCCAGCAAGGGACTGTCGGACGTCTATGGCTACACCTTC; CDR3: CASKGLSDVYGYTF
J: TRBJ2-1; size: few; D: TRBD2; V: TRBV11-2; length: 12; DNA: TGTGCCAGCAGCGGGACTAGCTACGAGCAGTTCTTC; CDR3: CASSGTSYEQFF
J: TRBJ2-7; size: once; D: TRBD1; V: TRBV30; length: 13; DNA: TGTGCCTGGAGTGTTGGGGACAGCTACGAGCAGTACTTC; CDR3: CAWSVGDSYEQYF
J: TRBJ2-1; size: -; D: TRBD2; V: TRBV29-1; length: 14; DNA: TGCAGCGTTGAGATAGGGAGGGCCTACAATGAGCAGTTCTTC; CDR3: CSVEIGRAYNEQFF
J: TRBJ2-1; size: -; D: TRBD2; V: TRBV29-1; length: 15; DNA: TGCAGCGTCCTAGGGGCGGCTAGCGGGGGGAATGAGCAGTTCTTC; CDR3: CSVLGAASGGNEQFF
J: TRBJ2-3; size: -; D: -; V: TRBV10-3; length: 14; DNA: TGTGCCATCAGGGTGCCGGACAAATCCGATACGCAGTATTTT; CDR3: CAIRVPDKSDTQYF
J: TRBJ2-7; size: -; D: -; V: TRBV29-1; length: 12; DNA: TGCAGCGTTGAGTCAGGTGCCTACGAGCAGTACTTC; CDR3: CSVESGAYEQYF
J: TRBJ1-6; size: -; D: -; V: TRBV4-3; length: 16; DNA: TGCGCCAGCAGCCAAGATCTCGGGCTTAGTAATTCACCCCTCCACTTT; CDR3: CASSQDLGLSNSPLHF
J: TRBJ2-5; size: -; D: TRBD1; V: TRBV27; length: 13; DNA: TGTTCAACAGGGGGGCTAAGCCAAGAGACCCAGTACTTC; CDR3: CSTGGLSQETQYF
J: TRBJ2-6; size: -; D: -; V: TRBV4-3; length: 17; DNA: TGCGCCAGCTCCTTGACGTGGAGGGTCTCTGGGGCCAACGTCCTGACTTTC; CDR3: CASSLTWRVSGANVLTF
J: TRBJ2-7; size: -; D: -; V: TRBV7-6; length: 13; DNA: TGTGCCAGCAGCTTGGACTGGGGTGGAGAGCAGTACTTC; CDR3: CASSLDWGGEQYF
J: TRBJ2-7; size: -; D: -; V: TRBV29-1; length: 12; DNA: TGCAGCGTTGAAGATCTAGGGTTAGAGCAGTACTTC; CDR3: CSVEDLGLEQYF
J: TRBJ2-3; size: -; D: -; V: TRBV6-6; length: 13; DNA: TGTGCCAGCAGTTACTCGAAAACAGATACGCAGTATTTT; CDR3: CASSYSKTDTQYF
J: TRBJ1-1; size: -; D: -; V: TRBV7-6; length: 13; DNA: TGTGCCAGCACCCTAGACCGGGGATCTGAAGCTTTCTTT; CDR3: CASTLDRGSEAFF
J: TRBJ2-2; size: -; D: -; V: TRBV7-6; length: 16; DNA: TGTGCCAGCAGCTTAGTACAGATCTTCGGCACCGGGGAGCTGTTTTTT; CDR3: CASSLVQIFGTGELFF
J: TRBJ2-2; size: -; D: -; V: TRBV30; length: 14; DNA: TGTGCCTGGGCCTTGAGTACCCTCACCGGGGAGCTGTTTTTT; CDR3: CAWALSTLTGELFF
J: TRBJ1-1; size: -; D: -; V: TRBV7-9; length: 13; DNA: TGTGCCAGCAGGAAACAGGGAGACACTGAAGCTTTCTTT; CDR3: CASRKQGDTEAFF
J: TRBJ2-7; size: -; D: -; V: TRBV25-1; length: 14; DNA: TGTGCCAGCAGTGGGGCGGGAAGCTCCTACGAGCAGTACTTC; CDR3: CASSGAGSSYEQYF
J: TRBJ2-3; size: -; D: TRBD2; V: TRBV29-1; length: 16; DNA: TGCAGCGTTGATAAGTTAGTAGCGGGGGCGGGTGATACGCAGTATTTT; CDR3: CSVDKLVAGAGDTQYF
J: TRBJ2-1; size: -; D: -; V: TRBV2; length: 13; DNA: TGTGCGAACGGGGTTACGGACTACAATGAGCAGTTCTTC; CDR3: CANGVTDYNEQFF
J: TRBJ1-5; size: -; D: TRBD1; V: TRBV2; length: 15; DNA: TGTGCCAGCAGCTGGACAGGGGAGGCGAATCAGCCCCAGCATTTT; CDR3: CASSWTGEANQPQHF
J: TRBJ2-5; size: -; D: TRBD2; V: TRBV7-7; length: 17; DNA: TGTGCTAGCAGCCCCACCTTGACTAGCGGGGGGACAGAGACCCAGTACTTC; CDR3: CASSPTLTSGGTETQYF
J: TRBJ1-1; size: -; D: -; V: TRBV4-3; length: 15; DNA: TGCGCCAGCAGCCAAGTGGAGCCAGGCGTTGGGGAGGCTTTCTTT; CDR3: CASSQVEPGVGEAFF
J: TRBJ2-3; size: -; D: -; V: TRBV15; length: 15; DNA: TGTGCCACCAGCAGACGGGGATCTAGCACAGATACGCAGTATTTT; CDR3: CATSRRGSSTDTQYF
J: TRBJ2-1; size: -; D: -; V: TRBV4-3; length: 14; DNA: TGCGCCAGCAGCCCAGCGACAGACTACAATGAGCAGTTCTTC; CDR3: CASSPATDYNEQFF
J: TRBJ1-2; size: -; D: -; V: TRBV19; length: 12; DNA: TGTGCCAGTAGTGTGGGTCCTGCCGGCTACACCTTC; CDR3: CASSVGPAGYTF
J: TRBJ2-7; size: once; D: -; V: TRBV9; length: 15; DNA: TGTGCCAGCAGCGTAGCGGGGGACGGCTCCTACGAGCAGTACTTC; CDR3: CASSVAGDGSYEQYF
J: TRBJ2-1; size: -; D: -; V: TRBV15; length: 14; DNA: TGTGCCACCAGCAGAGATCCCTACTACAATGAGCAGTTCTTC; CDR3: CATSRDPYYNEQFF
J: TRBJ2-1; size: -; D: -; V: TRBV19; length: 13; DNA: TGTGCCAGTAGTATGGGGCTAGCTAATGAGCAGTTCTTC; CDR3: CASSMGLANEQFF
J: TRBJ2-7; size: few; D: -; V: TRBV19; length: 13; DNA: TGTGCCAGTACCAACCGGGACTCCTACGAGCAGTACTTC; CDR3: CASTNRDSYEQYF
J: TRBJ2-5; size: -; D: TRBD2; V: TRBV7-6; length: 16; DNA: TGTGCCAGCAGCTTCCCCAGCGGGGGGGCCGAAGAGACCCAGTACTTC; CDR3: CASSFPSGGAEETQYF
J: TRBJ1-5; size: once; D: -; V: TRBV6-5; length: 15; DNA: TGTGCCACCCTCCCCCCGCAGGGGCGCAATCAGCCCCAGCATTTT; CDR3: CATLPPQGRNQPQHF
J: TRBJ1-2; size: -; D: -; V: TRBV27; length: 13; DNA: TGTGCCAGCTCATCTTCGGGATCGAGTGGCTACACCTTC; CDR3: CASSSSGSSGYTF
J: TRBJ2-5; size: once; D: -; V: TRBV7-9; length: 13; DNA: TGTGCCAGCAGTGAGGGGCACCAAGAGACCCAGTACTTC; CDR3: CASSEGHQETQYF
J: TRBJ1-1; size: -; D: -; V: TRBV7-6; length: 15; DNA: TGTGCCAGCAGCCCCCAGCGAGGGAGGAACACTGAAGCTTTCTTT; CDR3: CASSPQRGRNTEAFF
J: TRBJ2-5; size: -; D: -; V: TRBV25-1; length: 16; DNA: TGTGCCAGCAGTGATCAATATCTCGGTGGGTTAGAGACCCAGTACTTC; CDR3: CASSDQYLGGLETQYF
J: TRBJ2-3; size: -; D: -; V: TRBV7-8; length: 12; DNA: TGTGCCAGCAGCTTAGGCACAGATACGCAGTATTTT; CDR3: CASSLGTDTQYF
J: TRBJ1-1; size: -; D: -; V: TRBV28; length: 13; DNA: TGTGCCAGCAGGGTGACAGGGAACACTGAAGCTTTCTTT; CDR3: CASRVTGNTEAFF
J: TRBJ2-2; size: -; D: TRBD2; V: TRBV14; length: 19; DNA: TGTGCCAGCAGTCCCCCGGGACTAGCGGGGGGGCCGGACACCGGGGAGCTGTTTTTT; CDR3: CASSPPGLAGGPDTGELFF
J: TRBJ2-7; size: once; D: -; V: TRBV7-9; length: 15; DNA: TGTGCCAGCAGCCCTACCGGGCCCTACGACAACGAGCAGTACTTC; CDR3: CASSPTGPYDNEQYF
J: TRBJ2-3; size: -; D: -; V: TRBV7-3; length: 14; DNA: TGTGCCAGCAGCTTAGGGACCGGGGGCGATACGCAGTATTTT; CDR3: CASSLGTGGDTQYF
J: TRBJ2-6; size: -; D: -; V: TRBV18; length: 20; DNA: TGTGCCAGCTCACCGGTTCGGGGGACAGCGCTAAGCTCTGGGGCCAACGTCCTGACTTTC; CDR3: CASSPVRGTALSSGANVLTF